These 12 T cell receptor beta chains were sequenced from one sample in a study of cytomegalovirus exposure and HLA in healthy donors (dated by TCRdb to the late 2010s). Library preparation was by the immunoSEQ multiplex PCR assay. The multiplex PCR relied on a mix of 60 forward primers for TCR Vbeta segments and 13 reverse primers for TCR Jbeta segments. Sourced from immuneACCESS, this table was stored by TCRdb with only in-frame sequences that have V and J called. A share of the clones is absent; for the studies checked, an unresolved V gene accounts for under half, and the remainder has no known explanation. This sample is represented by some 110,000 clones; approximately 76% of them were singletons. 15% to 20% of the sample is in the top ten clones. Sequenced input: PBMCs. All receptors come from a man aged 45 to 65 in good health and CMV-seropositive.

The CDR3 protein is CASSVRGGSYNEQFF. The CDR3, as DNA: TGTGCCAGCAGCGTAAGGGGGGGTTCCTACAATGAGCAGTTCTTC. This sequence joins TRBV9 and TRBJ2-1, with a tentative D call TRBD2 (7 bases). The germline V gene encodes CDR1 SGDLS and CDR2 YYNGEE. Trimming pared 1 base from V and 1 base from J, leaving 9 bases between. There are 15 residues in the CDR3.

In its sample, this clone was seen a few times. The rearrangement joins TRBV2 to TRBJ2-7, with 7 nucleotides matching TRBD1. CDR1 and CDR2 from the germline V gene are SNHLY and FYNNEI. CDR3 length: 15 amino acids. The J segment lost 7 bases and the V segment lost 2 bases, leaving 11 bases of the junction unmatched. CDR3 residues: CASSELTGKVKEQYF. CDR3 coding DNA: TGTGCCAGCAGTGAATTGACAGGGAAGGTGAAAGAGCAGTACTTC.

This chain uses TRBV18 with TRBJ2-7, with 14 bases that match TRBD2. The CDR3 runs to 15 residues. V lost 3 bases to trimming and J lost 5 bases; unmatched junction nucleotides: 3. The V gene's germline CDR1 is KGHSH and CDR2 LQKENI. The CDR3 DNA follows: TGTGCCAGCTCACCGGGACTAGCGGGAGCCAACGAGCAGTACTTC. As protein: CASSPGLAGANEQYF.

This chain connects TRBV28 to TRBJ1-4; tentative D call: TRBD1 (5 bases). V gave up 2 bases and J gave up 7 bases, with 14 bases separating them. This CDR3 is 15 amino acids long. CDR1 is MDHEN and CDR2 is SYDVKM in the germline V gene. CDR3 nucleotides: TGTGCCAGCAGTTTACTCAGGGTTAGGAGTGAAAAACTGTTTTTT. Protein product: CASSLLRVRSEKLFF.

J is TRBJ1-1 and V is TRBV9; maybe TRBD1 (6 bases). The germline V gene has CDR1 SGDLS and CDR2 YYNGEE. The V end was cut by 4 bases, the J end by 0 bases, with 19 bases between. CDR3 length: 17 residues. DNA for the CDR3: TGTGCCAGCAGCCCCACAGGGAGTTCTTTCATGAACACTGAAGCTTTCTTT. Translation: CASSPTGSSFMNTEAFF. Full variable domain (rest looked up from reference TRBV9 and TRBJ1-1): DSGVTQTPKHLITATGQRVTLRCSPRSGDLSVYWYQQSLDQGLQFLIQYYNGEERAKGNILERFSAQQFPDLHSELNLSSLELGDSALYFCASSPTGSSFMNTEAFFGQGTRLTVV.

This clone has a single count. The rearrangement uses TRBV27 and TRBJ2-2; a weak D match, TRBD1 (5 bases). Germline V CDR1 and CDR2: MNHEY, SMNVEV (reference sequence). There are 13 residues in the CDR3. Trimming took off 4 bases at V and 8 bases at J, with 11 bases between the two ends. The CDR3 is CASSSGSAGELFF. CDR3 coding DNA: TGTGCCAGCAGTTCAGGGTCGGCTGGGGAGCTGTTTTTT.

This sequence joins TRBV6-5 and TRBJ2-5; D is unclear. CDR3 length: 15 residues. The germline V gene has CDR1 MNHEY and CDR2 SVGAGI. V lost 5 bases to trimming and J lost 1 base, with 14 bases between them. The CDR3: CASSPSRRLQETQYF. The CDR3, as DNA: TGTGCCAGCAGTCCGTCAAGGCGGCTCCAAGAGACCCAGTACTTC.

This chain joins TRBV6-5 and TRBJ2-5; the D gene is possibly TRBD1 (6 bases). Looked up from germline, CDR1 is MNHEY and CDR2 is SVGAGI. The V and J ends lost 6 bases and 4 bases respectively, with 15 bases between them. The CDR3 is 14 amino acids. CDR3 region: CASRATGLVETQYF. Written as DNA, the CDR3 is TGTGCCAGCAGAGCGACAGGATTGGTAGAGACCCAGTACTTC.

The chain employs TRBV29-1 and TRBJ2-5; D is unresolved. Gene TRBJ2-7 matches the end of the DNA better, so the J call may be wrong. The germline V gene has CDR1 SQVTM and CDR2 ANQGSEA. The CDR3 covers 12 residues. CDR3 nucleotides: TGCAGCGTTGTGGGCAGTTCCTACGAGCAGTACTTC. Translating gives CSVVGSSYEQYF.

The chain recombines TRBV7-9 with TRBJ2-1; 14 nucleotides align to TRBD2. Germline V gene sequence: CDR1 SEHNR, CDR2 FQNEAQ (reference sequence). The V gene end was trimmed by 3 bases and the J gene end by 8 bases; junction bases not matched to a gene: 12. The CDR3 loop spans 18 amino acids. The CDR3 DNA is TGTGCCAGCAGCTTTACAACCGGGACTAGCGGGGGAGTAGATGAGCAGTTCTTC. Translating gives CASSFTTGTSGGVDEQFF.

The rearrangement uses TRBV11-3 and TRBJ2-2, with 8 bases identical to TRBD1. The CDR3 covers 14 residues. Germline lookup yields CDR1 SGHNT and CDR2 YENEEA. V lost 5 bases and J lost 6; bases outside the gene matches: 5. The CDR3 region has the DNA TGTGCCAGCAGCGGAACAGGGGGACCCGGGGAGCTGTTTTTT. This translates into CASSGTGGPGELFF.

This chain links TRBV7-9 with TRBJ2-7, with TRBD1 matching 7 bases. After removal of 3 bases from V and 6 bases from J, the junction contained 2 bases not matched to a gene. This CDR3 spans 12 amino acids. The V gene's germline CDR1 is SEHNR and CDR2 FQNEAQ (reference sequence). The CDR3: CASSFTGVEQYF. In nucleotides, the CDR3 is TGTGCCAGCAGCTTCACAGGGGTCGAGCAGTACTTC.